These T cell receptor beta chains were read from a single sample in a study of cytomegalovirus exposure and HLA in healthy donors. TCRdb keeps only in-frame clones here, not all; method: immunoSEQ multiplex PCR. The sample consists of 150,000 to 200,000 clones, 75% to 90% of them appearing once. Source material: PBMCs. These receptor sequences come from a man in his late teens or twenties in good health and CMV-seropositive. CDR3s include the opening cysteine and the closing phenylalanine or tryptophan. The D gene is left open where the match is weak. Only part of the rows carry a size: once, few, many, or a class if the clone is expanded.

TRBD2	NA	16	TRBV2	TRBJ2-2	TGTGCCAGCAGTCCCGGGACTAGCGGGAGCACCGGGGAGCTGTTTTTT	CASSPGTSGSTGELFF
NA	NA	12	TRBV6-1	TRBJ1-5	TGTGCCAGCAGACTTAGCAATCAGCCCCAGCATTTT	CASRLSNQPQHF
NA	NA	16	TRBV5-1	TRBJ1-3	TGCGCCAGCAGCTTTTCCTCTAAGCTCTCTGGAAACACCATATATTTT	CASSFSSKLSGNTIYF
NA	medium-sized	17	TRBV7-9	TRBJ2-1	TGTGCCAGCAGCTCATTCACACAGGGCTCATCCTACAATGAGCAGTTCTTC	CASSSFTQGSSYNEQFF
TRBD2	NA	15	TRBV5-4	TRBJ2-3	TGTGCCAGCAGCTGGACTAGCGGGAGGGCAAATACGCAGTATTTT	CASSWTSGRANTQYF
NA	once	16	TRBV19	TRBJ1-5	TGTGCCAGTAGTTTCCAAACAGGGAGACTCGGTCAGCCCCAGCATTTT	CASSFQTGRLGQPQHF
NA	NA	15	TRBV11-2	TRBJ2-1	TGTGCCAGCAGCTTAGTGTTCGGAGCGTACAATGAGCAGTTCTTC	CASSLVFGAYNEQFF
NA	NA	15	TRBV4-2	TRBJ2-3	TGTGCCAGCAGCCAACGAGGGTACCCGACAGATACGCAGTATTTT	CASSQRGYPTDTQYF
TRBD2	NA	18	TRBV14	TRBJ2-1	TGTGCCAGCAGCCAAGATCCCCCGGGAGCGGGAGGGTCCAATGAGCAGTTCTTC	CASSQDPPGAGGSNEQFF
NA	NA	13	TRBV5-6	TRBJ1-1	TGTGCCAGCCGACTCAGGGGGAACACTGAAGCTTTCTTT	CASRLRGNTEAFF
NA	once	15	TRBV21-1	TRBJ2-7	TGTGCCAGCAGCAGCATACTCCCAGGGGACCACGAGCAGTACTTC	CASSSILPGDHEQYF
NA	NA	10	TRBV6-6	TRBJ2-7	TGTGCCAGCGGGAGGCCCGAGCAGTACTTC	CASGRPEQYF
NA	NA	13	TRBV6-1	TRBJ1-5	TGTGCCAGCAGCTCCTATAGCAATCAGCCCCAGCATTTT	CASSSYSNQPQHF
TRBD2	once	11	TRBV18	TRBJ2-7	TGTGCCAGCTCAAGGGAGGGGGAGCAGTACTTC	CASSREGEQYF
TRBD2	NA	14	TRBV7-2	TRBJ2-7	TGTGCCAGCAGCTTGACTAGCGGTTCCTACGAGCAGTACTTC	CASSLTSGSYEQYF
NA	NA	14	TRBV7-2	TRBJ2-2	TGTGCCAGCAGCTTAATTGCACAGGCCGGGGAGCTGTTTTTT	CASSLIAQAGELFF
TRBD2	NA	11	TRBV28	TRBJ2-7	TGTGCCATTAGGCGCGGGGGCGAGCAGTACTTC	CAIRRGGEQYF
NA	NA	13	TRBV11-1	TRBJ2-1	TGTGCCAGCAGCGTACTCCTGTCGTATGAGCAGTTCTTC	CASSVLLSYEQFF
NA	NA	15	TRBV6-5	TRBJ1-1	TGTGCCAGCAGTTACGGCGGGACCCGGAACACTGAAGCTTTCTTT	CASSYGGTRNTEAFF
NA	NA	12	TRBV27	TRBJ1-5	TGTGCCAGTGGGAGGTTCAATCAGCCCCAGCATTTT	CASGRFNQPQHF
TRBD1	NA	13	TRBV27	TRBJ2-5	TGTGCCAGCAGTTTACCAGGGGGAGAGACCCAGTACTTC	CASSLPGGETQYF
TRBD1	once	15	TRBV9	TRBJ2-1	TGTGCCAGCAGCGTGACAGGGATAGGAAACAATGAGCAGTTCTTC	CASSVTGIGNNEQFF
TRBD2	NA	15	TRBV4-1	TRBJ2-5	TGCGCCAGCAGCCTAACGACTAGCGGGAAAGAGACCCAGTACTTC	CASSLTTSGKETQYF
NA	NA	12	TRBV5-1	TRBJ1-1	TGCGCCAGCAGAGGAGTGGAGACTGAAGCTTTCTTT	CASRGVETEAFF
NA	NA	15	TRBV5-4	TRBJ2-7	TGTGCCAGCAGCTTTAAGGGGGGGCGATACTACGAGCAGTACTTC	CASSFKGGRYYEQYF
TRBD2	NA	15	TRBV5-1	TRBJ2-7	TGCGCCAGCAGCGACCGGGGCGGGAGGTCCCACGAGCAGTACTTC	CASSDRGGRSHEQYF
NA	NA	13	TRBV7-9	TRBJ1-3	TGTGCCAGCTTGTTCGGGACAGGAAACACCATATATTTT	CASLFGTGNTIYF
TRBD1	NA	14	TRBV13	TRBJ2-7	TGTGCCAGCAGCTTCACAGGGGAGCGATACGAGCAGTACTTC	CASSFTGERYEQYF
NA	NA	13	TRBV19	TRBJ1-2	TGTGCCAGTAGCCCGAGCGGGGAGATTGGCTACACCTTC	CASSPSGEIGYTF
NA	few	13	TRBV2	TRBJ2-7	TGTGCCAGCGATGGGGCCACCCCCTACGAGCAGTACTTC	CASDGATPYEQYF
NA	NA	14	TRBV29-1	TRBJ2-2	TGCAGCGTTGAAGATAGAATAGCGTGCGGGGAGCTGTTTTTT	CSVEDRIACGELFF
NA	NA	16	TRBV7-3	TRBJ1-1	TGTGCCAGCAGCTTCAATCCCCCGGGAATTAACACTGAAGCTTTCTTT	CASSFNPPGINTEAFF
TRBD2	once	14	TRBV13	TRBJ2-1	TGTGCCAGCAGCGAACCGACTAGCGGGAATGAGCAGTTCTTC	CASSEPTSGNEQFF
TRBD1	NA	13	TRBV29-1	TRBJ2-1	TGCAGCGTTGAAGATCGCAGGACAGGGGAGCAGTTCTTC	CSVEDRRTGEQFF
NA	NA	16	TRBV7-8	TRBJ2-5	TGTGCCAGCAGCCGCGTCGGCTCTTACCGCGGAGAGACCCAGTACTTC	CASSRVGSYRGETQYF
TRBD2	NA	14	TRBV10-3	TRBJ2-5	TGTGCCATCAGTCCAGGGACTAGCACTGAGACCCAGTACTTC	CAISPGTSTETQYF
NA	NA	11	TRBV20-1	TRBJ2-1	TGCAGTCTAGAGGGCCCAAGGGAGCAGTTCTTC	CSLEGPREQFF
NA	once	19	TRBV21-1	TRBJ2-1	TGTGCCAGCAGCAAAGGGACTAGCGGGAGAATCTACCAGGACAATGAGCAGTTCTTC	CASSKGTSGRIYQDNEQFF
NA	NA	12	TRBV7-9	TRBJ1-2	TGTGCCAGCAGCTTAGTGGCCTATGGCTACACCTTC	CASSLVAYGYTF
NA	NA	15	TRBV7-9	TRBJ1-4	TGTGCCAGCAGCTTAGGGAGAGGGACTAATGAAAAACTGTTTTTT	CASSLGRGTNEKLFF
NA	NA	15	TRBV19	TRBJ1-5	TGTGCCAGTAGTCTTGGAGAGAGGCCATCATCGCCCCAGCATTTT	CASSLGERPSSPQHF
TRBD2	NA	15	TRBV7-9	TRBJ2-3	TGTGCCAGCAGCTTCGCCGGGACTATAACAGATACGCAGTATTTT	CASSFAGTITDTQYF
TRBD2	NA	14	TRBV9	TRBJ2-3	TGTGCCAGCAGTCGACTAGCGGTAGCAGATACGCAGTATTTT	CASSRLAVADTQYF
NA	NA	16	TRBV28	TRBJ1-5	TGTGCCAGCACCCAAGCGCAGGGGTTGAGCAATCAGCCCCAGCATTTT	CASTQAQGLSNQPQHF
TRBD2	NA	16	TRBV7-8	TRBJ2-7	TGTGCCAGCAGCTTAGTTGCGGGGGTGTTAGCCTACGAGCAGTACTTC	CASSLVAGVLAYEQYF
NA	once	14	TRBV27	TRBJ1-2	TGTGCCAGCAGGTCCTCACAGGGAGGGTATGGCTACACCTTC	CASRSSQGGYGYTF
NA	NA	15	TRBV7-9	TRBJ2-7	TGTGCCAGCAGCTTAGATATGGGAGTGGGCTACGAGCAGTACTTC	CASSLDMGVGYEQYF
NA	NA	14	TRBV7-6	TRBJ1-1	TGTGCCAGCAGCTTAGCATTGAGGGGGACTGAAGCTTTCTTT	CASSLALRGTEAFF
TRBD1	NA	13	TRBV28	TRBJ2-7	TGTGCCAGCAGCGGACAGGGCCCCTACGAGCAGTACTTC	CASSGQGPYEQYF
NA	NA	14	TRBV27	TRBJ1-2	TGTGCCAGCAGTTTCACTTACAGCGGCTATGGCTACACCTTC	CASSFTYSGYGYTF
NA	NA	13	TRBV7-2	TRBJ1-5	TGTGCCAGCAGCATCGAGCGGAGTCAGCCCCAGCATTTT	CASSIERSQPQHF
NA	NA	16	TRBV29-1	TRBJ2-5	TGCAGCGTTGAGACGTCAGTGCAGGTCGAGTGGAAGACCCAGTACTTC	CSVETSVQVEWKTQYF
NA	NA	17	TRBV19	TRBJ1-2	TGTGCCAGTAGTATGAAGCCAGTGGGGCGGAGAGTCTATGGCTACACCTTC	CASSMKPVGRRVYGYTF
NA	NA	14	TRBV10-3	TRBJ2-7	TGTGCCATCCGGAGTGATAAGCAAGCCTACGAGCAGTACTTC	CAIRSDKQAYEQYF